This T cell receptor beta chain was sequenced during a study of blood T cell repertoires in COVID-19 (dated by TCRdb to between 2020 and 2021). Concerning the study at large: Samples covering the acute and convalescent phases of COVID-19 were provided by collaborators in the United States, Italy and Spain. HLA class I and class II types, where available, came from metadata supplied by the sample provider rather than from assay-based typing. Deeply sampled blood TCRbeta repertoires from subjects exposed to, actively infected with, or recovered from COVID-19 were included in the dataset. The samples were drawn from two sources: the first 160 participants of the ongoing ImmuneRACE study, and 1,000 to 1,500 subjects contributed by 6 global collaborators. The repertoires were released in a freely available public database intended as a resource for research on the immune response to SARS-CoV-2. The sample metadata nearly always contained a de-identified subject ID, COVID-19 status, age in years and sex. The prospective study material was composed of cDNA or gDNA derived from T cells, B-cell-depleted T cells, or PBMCs.

A second Seattle source provided samples from volunteer blood donors who had recovered from COVID-19. The collaborating institutions used their own protocols to collect whole blood in K2EDTA tubes. For TCRbeta analysis, collaborators shipped samples in one of three forms: frozen whole blood, isolated PBMCs, or DNA extracted from either of those sample types. About this clone: Its cognate antigen has yet to be identified. Base qualities were left out, and no much larger clone turns up one base away.

TCRbeta CDR3 regions were amplified from genomic DNA by means of the immunoSEQ Assay, a bias-controlled multiplex PCR. The published analysis was carried out like this. Within the assay, amplification of reference gene primers was used to estimate how many nucleated cells each sample contained. To quantify the absolute abundance of each unique TCRbeta CDR3 rearrangement, sequence reads were collapsed and filtered. For each sample, productive Simpson clonality was calculated as the square root of Simpson's diversity index over productive rearrangements. Imported from immuneACCESS, the table was reduced by TCRdb to in-frame sequences with V and J called. These copies leave out some clones; in studies compared against another copy, an unresolved V gene accounts for under half, and the cause of the remainder is not known. V and J calls and clone size are copied from that table; D and trimming were computed from the DNA. In this sample the table shows around 250,000 clones, about four fifths of which occur a single time. The top ten clonotypes cover roughly 2% of the sample.

CDR1 and CDR2 are read off the germline V gene as MNHEY and SVGAGI. Including cysteine and phenylalanine, the CDR3 has 13 amino acids. The CDR3 DNA has 39 bases and is translated from base 1. V and J are truncated by 8 bases and 7 bases respectively, leaving an intervening sequence of 15 bases. Overall study outcomes, separate from this receptor: The amount of clinical and demographic metadata varied by source and participant and was provided uncurated.

The chain is encoded by TRBV6-5 joined to TRBJ1-5, with the D gene not confidently named. The sample was peripheral blood. The TCR originated in a man aged 25-45 years who had recovered from COVID-19. The CDR3 protein: CASVSFFGQPQHF. The bases read TGTGCCAGCGTCAGCTTTTTCGGGCAGCCCCAGCATTTT.